This entry lists 3 T cell receptor beta chains sequenced from one sample in a study of cytomegalovirus exposure and HLA in healthy donors. With 60 Vbeta and 13 Jbeta primers, the PCR was carried out. The data were produced by immunoSEQ multiplex PCR, yet TCRdb's version contains in-frame clones alone and is incomplete. This sample's clone table lists 150,000 to 200,000 clones. Sequencing input: PBMCs. These receptors all come from a woman aged 18-29 years in good health and CMV-seropositive.

The genes are TRBV2 and TRBJ2-5, with D perhaps TRBD2 (6 bases). The CDR3 spans 13 residues. From germline, CDR1 is SNHLY and CDR2 FYNNEI. V was trimmed by 7 bases and J by 4 bases, leaving 13 bases between them. CDR3 coding DNA: TGTGCCAGCAACCGACTAGTAGGAGAGACCCAGTACTTC. Protein sequence: CASNRLVGETQYF.

This chain connects TRBV2 to TRBJ2-6, with 9 bases fitting TRBD1. V lost 4 bases, J lost 0 bases, and 13 bases stayed unmatched. Germline-derived CDR1 and CDR2 are SNHLY and FYNNEI. The CDR3 sequence is 20 residues long. Here the CDR3 DNA reads TGTGCCAGCAGTGGGGAGTACCGGGACAGGGTACGCTCTGGGGCCAACGTCCTGACTTTC. Translation: CASSGEYRDRVRSGANVLTF.

The CDR3 sequence is CARSLYDRLPQDTQYF. DNA of the CDR3: TGTGCCAGAAGCTTGTACGACAGGCTCCCACAAGATACGCAGTATTTT. The V gene is TRBV5-3, the J gene TRBJ2-3; D possibly corresponds to TRBD1 (6 bases). TRBV5-3 is recorded as an ORF, its role being uncertain. The CDR3 has 16 residues. Trimming took 1 base from V and 5 from J, leaving 17 bases between them.